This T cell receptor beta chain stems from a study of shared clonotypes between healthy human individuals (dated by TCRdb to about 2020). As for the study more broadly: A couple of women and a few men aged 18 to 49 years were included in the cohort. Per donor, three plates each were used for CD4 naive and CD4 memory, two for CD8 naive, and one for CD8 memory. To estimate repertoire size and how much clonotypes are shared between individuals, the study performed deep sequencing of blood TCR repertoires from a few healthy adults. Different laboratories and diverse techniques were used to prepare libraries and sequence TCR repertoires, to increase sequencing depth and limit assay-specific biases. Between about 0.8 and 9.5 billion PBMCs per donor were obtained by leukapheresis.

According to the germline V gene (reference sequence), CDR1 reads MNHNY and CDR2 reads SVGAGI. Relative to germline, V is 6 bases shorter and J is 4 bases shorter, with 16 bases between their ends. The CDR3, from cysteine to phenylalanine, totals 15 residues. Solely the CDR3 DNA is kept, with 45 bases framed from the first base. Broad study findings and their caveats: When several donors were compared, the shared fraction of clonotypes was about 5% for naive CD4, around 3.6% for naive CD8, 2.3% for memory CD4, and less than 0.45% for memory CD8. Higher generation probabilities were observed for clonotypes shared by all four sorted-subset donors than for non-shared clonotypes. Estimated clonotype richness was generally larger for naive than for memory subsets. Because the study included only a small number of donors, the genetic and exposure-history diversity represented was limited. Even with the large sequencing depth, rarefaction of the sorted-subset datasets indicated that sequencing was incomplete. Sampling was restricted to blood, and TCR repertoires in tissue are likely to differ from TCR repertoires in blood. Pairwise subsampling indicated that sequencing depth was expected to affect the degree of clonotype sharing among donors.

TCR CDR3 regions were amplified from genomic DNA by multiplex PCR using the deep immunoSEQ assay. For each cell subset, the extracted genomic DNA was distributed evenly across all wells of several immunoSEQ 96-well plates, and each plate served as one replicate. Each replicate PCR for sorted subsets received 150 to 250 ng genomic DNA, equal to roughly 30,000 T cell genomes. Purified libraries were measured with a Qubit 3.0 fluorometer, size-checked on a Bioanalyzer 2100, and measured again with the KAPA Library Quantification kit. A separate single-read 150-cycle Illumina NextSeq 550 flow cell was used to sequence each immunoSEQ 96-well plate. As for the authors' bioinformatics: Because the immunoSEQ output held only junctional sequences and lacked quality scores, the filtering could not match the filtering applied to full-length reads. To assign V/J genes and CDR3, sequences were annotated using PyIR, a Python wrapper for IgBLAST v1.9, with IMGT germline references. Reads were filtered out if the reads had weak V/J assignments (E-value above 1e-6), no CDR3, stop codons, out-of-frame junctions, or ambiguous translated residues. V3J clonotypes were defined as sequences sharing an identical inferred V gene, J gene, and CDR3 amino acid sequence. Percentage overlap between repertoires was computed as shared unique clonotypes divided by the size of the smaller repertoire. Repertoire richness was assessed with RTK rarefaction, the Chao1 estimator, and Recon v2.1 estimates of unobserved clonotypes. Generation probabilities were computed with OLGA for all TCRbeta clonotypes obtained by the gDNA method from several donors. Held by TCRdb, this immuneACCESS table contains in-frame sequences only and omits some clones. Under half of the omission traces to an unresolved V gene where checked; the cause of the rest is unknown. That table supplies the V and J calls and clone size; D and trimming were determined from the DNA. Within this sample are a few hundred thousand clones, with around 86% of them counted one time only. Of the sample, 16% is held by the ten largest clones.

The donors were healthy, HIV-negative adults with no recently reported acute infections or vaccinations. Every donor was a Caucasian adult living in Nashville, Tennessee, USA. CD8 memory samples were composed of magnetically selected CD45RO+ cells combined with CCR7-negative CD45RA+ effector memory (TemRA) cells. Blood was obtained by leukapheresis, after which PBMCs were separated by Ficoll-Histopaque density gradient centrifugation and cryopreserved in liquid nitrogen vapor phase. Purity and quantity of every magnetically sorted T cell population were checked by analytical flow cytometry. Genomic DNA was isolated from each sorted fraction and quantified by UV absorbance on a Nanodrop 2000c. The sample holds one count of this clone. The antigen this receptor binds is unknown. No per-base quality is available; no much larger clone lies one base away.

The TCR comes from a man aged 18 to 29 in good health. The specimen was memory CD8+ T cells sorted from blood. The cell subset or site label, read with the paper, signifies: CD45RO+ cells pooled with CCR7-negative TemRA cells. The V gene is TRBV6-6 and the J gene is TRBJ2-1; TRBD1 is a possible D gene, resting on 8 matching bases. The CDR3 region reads CASRSQGGGYNEQFF. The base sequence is TGTGCCAGCAGATCACAGGGGGGAGGGTACAATGAGCAGTTCTTC.